This record covers a single T cell receptor beta chain. Its antigen remains unidentified. No base quality values were provided; no much bigger clone lies one nucleotide off. The same CDR3 also results from other DNA sequences found in this sample. CDR1 and CDR2, looked up from the germline V gene (reference sequence), are MNHEY and SMNVEV. A distance of 7 bases separates the germline ends of V and J, which lose 3 bases and 2 bases respectively. The CDR3 has 13 amino acids, counting the end cysteine and phenylalanine. Left in the record is the CDR3 DNA by itself, 39 bases read in frame from the first base. The donors were healthy, HIV-negative adults with no recently reported acute infections or vaccinations. Every donor was a Caucasian adult residing in Nashville, Tennessee, USA. CD4+ T cells were enriched by magnetic negative selection, after which naive cells were positively selected on CD45RA and the negative fraction was taken as the memory subset. After blood collection by leukapheresis, PBMCs were isolated using Ficoll-Histopaque density gradient centrifugation and then cryopreserved in the vapor phase of liquid nitrogen. Purity and quantity of every magnetically sorted T cell population were checked by analytical flow cytometry. Each sorted fraction had its genomic DNA isolated and then quantified by UV absorbance on a Nanodrop 2000c.

The data are from a study of shared clonotypes between healthy human individuals (TCRdb year 2020). With respect to the entire study: The cohort comprised two women and three men aged 18 to 49 years. For each donor, CD4 naive and CD4 memory were each run on three plates, CD8 naive on two plates, and CD8 memory on one plate. Blood TCR repertoires of a handful of healthy adults were deeply sequenced to estimate repertoire size and the extent of clonotype sharing between individuals. Libraries were prepared and TCR repertoires were sequenced by different laboratories using diverse techniques, in order to increase sequencing depth and limit assay-specific biases. Per donor, leukapheresis produced somewhere between about 0.94 and 9.5 billion PBMCs.

Overall results and qualifications from the work: Rarefaction of sorted-subset datasets indicated incomplete sequencing despite the large sequencing depth. Naive subsets generally had larger estimated clonotype richness than memory subsets did. Pairwise subsampling indicated that sequencing depth was expected to affect the degree of clonotype sharing among donors. Higher generation probabilities were observed for clonotypes shared by all four sorted-subset donors than for non-shared clonotypes. Sampling was limited to blood, and TCR repertoires in tissue likely differ from TCR repertoires in blood. About 4.5% of naive CD4, 3% to 4% of naive CD8, roughly 2.5% of memory CD4, and more than 0.35% of memory CD8 clonotypes were shared across four donors. Because the study included only a small number of donors, the genetic and exposure-history diversity represented was limited.

Using the deep immunoSEQ assay, multiplex PCR amplified TCR CDR3 regions from genomic DNA. For each cell subset, the extracted genomic DNA was distributed evenly across all wells of several immunoSEQ 96-well plates, and each plate served as one replicate. For sorted subsets, 150 to 250 ng of genomic DNA, equivalent to roughly 33,000 T cell genomes, went into each replicate PCR. Purified libraries were measured with a Qubit 3.0 fluorometer, size-checked on a Bioanalyzer 2100, and measured again with the KAPA Library Quantification kit. A separate single-read 150-cycle Illumina NextSeq 550 flow cell was used to sequence each immunoSEQ 96-well plate. The study's own analysis went as follows. The immunoSEQ output contained only junctional sequences without quality scores, so filtering could not match that applied to full-length reads. To assign V/J genes and CDR3, sequences were annotated against IMGT germline references using PyIR, a Python wrapper for IgBLAST v1.9. Reads were filtered out if the reads had weak V/J assignments (E-value above 1e-6), no CDR3, stop codons, out-of-frame junctions, or ambiguous translated residues. V3J clonotypes were defined as sequences sharing the same inferred V gene, J gene, and CDR3 amino acid sequence. To compute the percentage overlap between repertoires, the number of shared unique clonotypes was divided by the size of the smaller repertoire. Richness of each repertoire was evaluated using RTK rarefaction, the Chao1 estimator, and Recon v2.1 estimates of unobserved clonotypes. Generation probabilities for all TCRbeta clonotypes obtained by the gDNA method from four donors were computed using OLGA. The table comes from immuneACCESS by way of TCRdb, which keeps in-frame sequences with V and J called. Part of the clones is missing from these tables; in studies checked, under half for an unresolved V gene and the rest for unknown reasons. D and trimming come from the DNA, and the V and J calls and clone size come from that table. The sample table contains approximately 2.4 million clones; only one count was recorded for nearly 97% of them. Around 0.13% of the sample is held by the ten biggest clonotypes.

This receptor was taken from a man between 18 and 35 years old in good health. The material sequenced was naive CD4+ T cells sorted from blood. The cell subset or site tag for this specimen amounts to: CD45RA+ positively selected. The chain was built from TRBV27 and TRBJ1-1; TRBD1 is possibly the D segment (5 matching bases). The DNA reads TGTGCCAGCAGTTTGAGGGGTAACACTGAAGCTTTCTTT. The resulting protein is CASSLRGNTEAFF.